The clone carrying this T cell receptor beta chain was seen more than once but under ten times. Original methodology: Amplification of reference gene primers was used by the study to estimate nucleated cell counts. The table came from immunoSEQ multiplex PCR; TCRdb's copy has only in-frame clones and leaves some out. D and trimming were read from the DNA, whereas the V and J calls and clone size are those reported in that table. Of about 210,000 clones in the sample, about four fifths were seen once. These data are taken from a study of blood T cell repertoires in COVID-19. The overall study: Samples of COVID-19 (acute and convalescent) were obtained from the United States, Italy and Spain.

Per the germline V gene, CDR1 is SNHLY and CDR2 is FYNNEI. The CDR3 has 14 amino acids. Trimming stripped 6 bases from V and 2 bases from J, with 13 bases between. This receptor was taken from a middle-aged woman with acute or convalescent COVID-19. What was sequenced was peripheral blood. This chain uses TRBV2 with TRBJ1-1; D gene unclear. In DNA form, the CDR3 reads TGTGCCAGCAGCGCCGGACTGCTCAACACTGAAGCTTTCTTT. Translated, it gives CASSAGLLNTEAFF.